One sample yielded the 32 T cell receptor beta chains listed below, sequenced in a study of cytomegalovirus exposure and HLA in healthy donors. The study ran its PCR with 60 Vbeta and 13 Jbeta primers. Assay used: immunoSEQ multiplex PCR; TCRdb lists only in-frame clones, some missing. The sample yields about 120,000 clones, about 80% seen once. Specimen: PBMCs. Every receptor here comes from a woman aged 18 to 35 in good health and CMV-seronegative.

V usage is TRBV2 and J usage is TRBJ2-1; D not certain. Per germline, CDR1 SNHLY and CDR2 FYNNEI. Between the trimmed V and J ends, which lost 4 bases and 4 bases, there was a span of 8 bases. CDR3 length equals 13 residues. This CDR3 is CASSVSLYNEQFF. The CDR3 region has the DNA TGTGCCAGCAGTGTTTCCCTATACAATGAGCAGTTCTTC.

The chain has TRBV6-4 and TRBJ2-2, with D possibly being TRBD1 (6 bases). Per the germline V gene, CDR1 is MRHNA and CDR2 is SNTAGT. The V and J ends lost 7 bases and 7 bases respectively, with 10 bases between them. This CDR3 has 12 amino acids. This CDR3 is CASTPGDGELFF. The CDR3, as DNA: TGTGCCAGCACCCCAGGGGACGGGGAGCTGTTTTTT.

The J gene is TRBJ1-1, the V gene TRBV7-9; D gene uncertain. The ends were cut back, 2 bases at V and 0 bases at J, with 7 bases in the middle. Germline CDR1 SEHNR, CDR2 FQNEAQ (reference sequence). The CDR3 has 14 amino acids. Here the CDR3 DNA reads TGTGCCAGCAGCTTAAGCGGGGTGAACACTGAAGCTTTCTTT. Its protein is CASSLSGVNTEAFF.

This chain connects TRBV6-4 to TRBJ2-2; the match to TRBD2 covers 10 bases. The junction had 12 bases not matched to a gene; V was cut back by 4 bases and J by 4 bases. CDR1 is MRHNA and CDR2 is SNTAGT in the germline V gene. This CDR3 region has 18 residues. The CDR3 loop is CASSGRTSGSDGTGELFF. CDR3 DNA: TGTGCCAGCAGTGGCCGGACTAGCGGTTCCGACGGCACCGGGGAGCTGTTTTTT.

Remarks on this clone: Other DNA sequences in the same sample also yield this CDR3. The chain employs TRBV5-1 and TRBJ1-1, with D perhaps matching TRBD1 (6 bases). The CDR3 has 14 amino acids. The germline gives CDR1 SGHRS, CDR2 YFSETQ. V was trimmed by 3 bases and J by 1 base, leaving 10 bases between them. DNA for the CDR3: TGCGCCAGCAGCTCACTGACAGGGAACACTGAAGCTTTCTTT. Protein product: CASSSLTGNTEAFF.

This chain connects TRBV7-9 to TRBJ1-3; the match to TRBD1 covers 7 bases. Germline trimming cut 5 bases from V and 0 bases from J; bases unmatched to any gene: 4. The germline gives CDR1 SEHNR, CDR2 FQNEAQ (reference sequence). The CDR3 loop spans 15 amino acids. For the CDR3, the DNA is TGTGCCAGCAGCCCACAGGGGATCTCTGGAAACACCATATATTTT. Translated, it gives CASSPQGISGNTIYF.

CDR3 sequence reads: CASSQLEAAAQTQYF. The CDR3 bases are TGTGCCAGCAGCCAGCTGGAAGCCGCGGCCCAGACCCAGTACTTC. The chain employs TRBV4-2 and TRBJ2-5; D gene unclear. The germline V and J ends were trimmed by 3 bases and 6 bases, with 17 bases remaining between them. CDR1 and CDR2 (germline): LGHNA, YNFKEQ. This CDR3 spans 15 amino acids.

This clone has only a few counts. The V gene is TRBV6-5, the J gene TRBJ2-2; possibly TRBD1 for D (6 bases). Germline V gives CDR1 MNHEY, CDR2 SVGAGI. CDR3 length equals 15 residues. V was pared by 6 bases and J by 4 bases, with 15 bases between. In DNA form, the CDR3 reads TGTGCCAGCAGCCGCGACAGGAGTTTCACCGGGGAGCTGTTTTTT. Protein sequence: CASSRDRSFTGELFF.

The V gene is TRBV19, the J gene TRBJ2-1; 13 positions match TRBD2. This CDR3 has 18 residues. From germline, CDR1 is LNHDA and CDR2 SQIVND (reference sequence). Unmatched junction bases numbered 5, after V lost 0 bases and J lost 3 bases. CDR3 protein: CASSIDAGLAGSYNEQFF. As DNA, the CDR3 is TGTGCCAGTAGTATAGATGCGGGACTAGCGGGAAGCTACAATGAGCAGTTCTTC. The whole variable domain, remainder taken from reference TRBV19 and TRBJ2-1, is DGGITQSPKYLFRKEGQNVTLSCEQNLNHDAMYWYRQDPGQGLRLIYYSQIVNDFQKGDIAEGYSVSREKKESFPLTVTSAQKNPTAFYLCASSIDAGLAGSYNEQFFGPGTRLTVL.

The chain combines TRBV19 with TRBJ1-5; D not resolved. The CDR3 covers 13 residues. V gave up 5 bases and J gave up 3 bases, with 8 bases separating them. Looked up from germline, CDR1 is LNHDA and CDR2 is SQIVND (reference sequence). This chain's CDR3 is CASSLLDNQPQHF. The CDR3 DNA reads TGTGCCAGTAGTTTACTAGACAATCAGCCCCAGCATTTT.

This chain links TRBV7-2 with TRBJ2-3; 7 nucleotides agree with TRBD2. The trim removed 1 base at V and 2 bases at J, leaving 6 bases unmatched. The CDR3 has 16 residues. Germline CDR1 SGHTA, CDR2 FQGNSA. CDR3 DNA: TGTGCCAGCAGCTTAGTGGTGGGAGGGAACACAGATACGCAGTATTTT. Translated: CASSLVVGGNTDTQYF.

This sequence joins TRBV10-2 and TRBJ1-2, with TRBD1 matching over 9 bases. Trimming removed 5 bases from V and 5 bases from J; junction bases left unmatched: 3. The CDR3 has 13 amino acids. Germline CDR1 is WSHSY and CDR2 is SAAADI. CDR3 residues: CASSLGQGYGYTF. The CDR3 nucleotides read TGCGCCAGCAGTCTGGGACAGGGTTATGGCTACACCTTC.

This clone came up once. The chain couples TRBV19 to TRBJ2-5, with 9 bases matching TRBD1. From germline, CDR1 is LNHDA and CDR2 SQIVND (reference sequence). This CDR3 has 17 residues. Unmatched junction bases numbered 15, after V lost 4 bases and J lost 6 bases. CDR3 amino acids: CASSTVSDRGEYKTQYF. The CDR3 region has the DNA TGTGCCAGTAGTACTGTTTCGGACAGGGGAGAGTACAAGACCCAGTACTTC.

The chain combines TRBV19 with TRBJ2-1, with 9 positions matching TRBD1. Germline V gives CDR1 LNHDA, CDR2 SQIVND (reference sequence). The junction had 4 bases not matched to a gene; V was cut back by 4 bases and J by 0 bases. The CDR3 consists of 16 residues. CDR3 DNA: TGTGCCAGTAGTACCTTGGGACAGGGCTCCTACAATGAGCAGTTCTTC. Translation: CASSTLGQGSYNEQFF. The variable domain in full, completed from reference TRBV19 and TRBJ2-1, reads DGGITQSPKYLFRKEGQNVTLSCEQNLNHDAMYWYRQDPGQGLRLIYYSQIVNDFQKGDIAEGYSVSREKKESFPLTVTSAQKNPTAFYLCASSTLGQGSYNEQFFGPGTRLTVL.

This clone was counted between two and nine times. This CDR3 is CASSQGSYNEQFF. The CDR3 DNA sequence: TGTGCCAGTAGTCAGGGATCCTACAATGAGCAGTTCTTC. The chain combines TRBV19 with TRBJ2-1, with D possibly being TRBD1 (5 bases). V gave up 5 bases and J gave up 1 base, with 6 bases separating them. The germline V gene has CDR1 LNHDA and CDR2 SQIVND (reference sequence). The CDR3 is 13 residues long. Complete variable domain (other parts from reference TRBV19 and TRBJ2-1): DGGITQSPKYLFRKEGQNVTLSCEQNLNHDAMYWYRQDPGQGLRLIYYSQIVNDFQKGDIAEGYSVSREKKESFPLTVTSAQKNPTAFYLCASSQGSYNEQFFGPGTRLTVL.

V usage is TRBV18 and J usage is TRBJ1-2; 9 bases line up with TRBD1. This CDR3 contains 14 residues. With 3 bases clipped from V and 7 bases from J, the junction kept 6 bases outside the gene matches. Germline V gene sequence: CDR1 KGHSH, CDR2 LQKENI. In DNA, the CDR3 is TGTGCCAGCTCACCGAAAACAGGGGGCTCTGGCTACACCTTC. This encodes CASSPKTGGSGYTF.

The chain combines TRBV28 with TRBJ2-7; TRBD2 is a possible D gene (5 bases). Germline V gene sequence: CDR1 MDHEN, CDR2 SYDVKM. This CDR3 has 12 amino acids. V lost 6 bases to trimming and J lost 4 bases, with 10 bases between them. CDR3 loop: CASSEEVYEQYF. Written as DNA, the CDR3 is TGTGCCAGCAGCGAGGAGGTATACGAGCAGTACTTC.

The genes are TRBV7-8 and TRBJ1-1; D gene uncertain. Trimming removed 2 bases from V and 0 bases from J, with 10 bases in between. Looked up from germline, CDR1 is SGHVS and CDR2 is FQNEAQ. The length of the CDR3 is 15 residues. The CDR3 DNA reads TGTGCCAGCAGCTTAACTGGGCATTTGAACACTGAAGCTTTCTTT. Its translation: CASSLTGHLNTEAFF.

The chain links TRBV5-1 to TRBJ2-2, with 13 bases that match TRBD2. The V gene end was trimmed by 3 bases and the J gene end by 5 bases; junction bases not matched to a gene: 7. The V gene's germline CDR1 is SGHRS and CDR2 YFSETQ. The CDR3 loop spans 17 amino acids. In nucleotides, the CDR3 is TGCGCCAGCAGCTACGGACTAGCGGGAGCTCGGACCGGGGAGCTGTTTTTT. Protein: CASSYGLAGARTGELFF.

The rearrangement uses TRBV6-1 and TRBJ1-6; D call uncertain. The V end lost 6 bases, the J end lost 12 bases, and 6 bases lay between the germline ends. The CDR3 totals 10 residues. Germline V gives CDR1 MNHNS, CDR2 SASEGT. The CDR3 DNA reads as TGTGCCAGCAGGGCATTACCCCTCCACTTT. Its protein is CASRALPLHF.

The rearrangement links TRBV6-1 to TRBJ2-7; TRBD2 agrees at 10 bases. Germline loops: CDR1 MNHNS, CDR2 SASEGT. Trimming at V came to 7 bases and at J to 4 bases, leaving 7 bases not matched to a gene. The CDR3 is made up of 14 amino acids. CDR3 DNA sequence: TGTGCCAGCAATCTCGGGACTAGCGCATACGAGCAGTACTTC. Amino acids: CASNLGTSAYEQYF.

The V and J genes are TRBV29-1 and TRBJ2-2; TRBD1 aligns across 8 bases. The CDR3 loop spans 15 amino acids. V shed 0 bases, J shed 6 bases, and the junction held 6 bases outside the gene matches. Germline-derived CDR1 and CDR2 are SQVTM and ANQGSEA. For the CDR3, the DNA is TGCAGCGTTGAAGACAGGGGGCTTTTCGCCGGGGAGCTGTTTTTT. Residues: CSVEDRGLFAGELFF.

The chain recombines TRBV4-1 with TRBJ2-1; TRBD1 matches at 8 bases. J gave up 6 bases and V 1 base, and 2 bases lay outside the gene matches. The CDR3 consists of 14 residues. Germline CDR1 MGHRA, CDR2 YSYEKL. CDR3 bases: TGCGCCAGCAGCCAAGGGACAGGGTCCAATGAGCAGTTCTTC. Translation gives CASSQGTGSNEQFF.

In nucleotides, the CDR3 is TGTGCCAGCAGTCAAACTATTAACTATGGCTACACCTTC. Translated: CASSQTINYGYTF. This sequence joins TRBV6-5 and TRBJ1-2; no firm D call. Trimming stripped 5 bases from V and 1 base from J, with 8 bases between. Germline assignment: CDR1 MNHEY and CDR2 SVGAGI. This CDR3 region has 13 residues.

The chain couples TRBV6-1 to TRBJ2-7; TRBD1 aligns across 8 bases. The CDR3 has 13 residues. Germline lookup yields CDR1 MNHNS and CDR2 SASEGT. The V segment lost 4 bases and the J segment 3 bases; nucleotides outside the gene matches: 2. This chain's CDR3 is CASSADRGYEQYF. The DNA for the CDR3 is TGTGCCAGCAGTGCCGACAGGGGCTACGAGCAGTACTTC.

This clone was seen a few times. The chain couples TRBV6-5 to TRBJ1-4; 8 nucleotides line up with TRBD1. From germline, CDR1 is MNHEY and CDR2 SVGAGI. This CDR3 is built from 15 residues. Germline trimming cut 6 bases from V and 6 bases from J; bases unmatched to any gene: 9. The CDR3 here is CASRDYRGGDEKLFF. The CDR3 nucleotides are TGTGCCAGCAGGGACTACAGGGGGGGGGATGAAAAACTGTTTTTT.

The chain joins TRBV4-1 to TRBJ2-3, with D unclear. Germline V gives CDR1 MGHRA, CDR2 YSYEKL. The V end was cut by 3 bases, the J end by 1 base, with 8 bases between. The CDR3 has 14 residues. This CDR3 is CASSQRSGTDTQYF. CDR3 coding DNA: TGCGCCAGCAGCCAGAGAAGCGGCACAGATACGCAGTATTTT.

This chain joins TRBV11-2 and TRBJ2-2, with 12 bases matching TRBD2. The CDR3 is made up of 18 amino acids. The germline CDR1 and CDR2 sequences are SGHAT and FQNNGV. Unmatched junction bases numbered 6, after V lost 2 bases and J lost 2 bases. The CDR3 nucleotides read TGTGCCAGCAGCTTAATTGCTAGCGGGAGGGCCAACACCGGGGAGCTGTTTTTT. It yields the protein CASSLIASGRANTGELFF.

The rearrangement links TRBV25-1 to TRBJ1-2; TRBD1 might be the D (5 bases). Germline V CDR1 and CDR2: MGHDK, SYGVNS. CDR3 size: 14 residues. Between the trimmed V and J ends, which lost 4 bases and 4 bases, there was a span of 13 bases. The CDR3 DNA follows: TGTGCCAGCAGTGGGTGGGGCACTGCCTATGGCTACACCTTC. It translates to CASSGWGTAYGYTF.

V usage is TRBV2 and J usage is TRBJ1-6, with D possibly being TRBD1 (6 bases). Trimming removed 6 bases at V and 6 bases at J, with 9 bases between. Germline loops: CDR1 SNHLY, CDR2 FYNNEI. CDR3 length: 13 residues. The CDR3: CASRGHFNSPLHF. CDR3 DNA sequence: TGTGCCAGCAGGGGACATTTTAATTCACCCCTCCACTTT.

As concerns this clone: At one boundary the junction diverges from the germline segment, which might be a read error. V and J are TRBV15 and TRBJ2-2; D ambiguous. The CDR3 covers 14 residues. The germline V gene encodes CDR1 LNHNV and CDR2 YYDKDF (reference sequence). CDR3 DNA sequence: TGTGCCGCCAGCGAGAGGCCGAACACCGGGGAGCTGTTTTTT. This sequence encodes CAASERPNTGELFF.

The chain carries TRBV27 and TRBJ2-3; 11 nucleotides line up with TRBD2. With V trimmed by 5 bases and J by 0 bases, 7 bases remained unmatched. The germline V gene has CDR1 MNHEY and CDR2 SMNVEV (reference sequence). The CDR3 contains 17 residues. Written as DNA, the CDR3 is TGTGCCAGCAGTCCCCTGGGACTAGCGGTAAGCACAGATACGCAGTATTTT. It specifies CASSPLGLAVSTDTQYF.